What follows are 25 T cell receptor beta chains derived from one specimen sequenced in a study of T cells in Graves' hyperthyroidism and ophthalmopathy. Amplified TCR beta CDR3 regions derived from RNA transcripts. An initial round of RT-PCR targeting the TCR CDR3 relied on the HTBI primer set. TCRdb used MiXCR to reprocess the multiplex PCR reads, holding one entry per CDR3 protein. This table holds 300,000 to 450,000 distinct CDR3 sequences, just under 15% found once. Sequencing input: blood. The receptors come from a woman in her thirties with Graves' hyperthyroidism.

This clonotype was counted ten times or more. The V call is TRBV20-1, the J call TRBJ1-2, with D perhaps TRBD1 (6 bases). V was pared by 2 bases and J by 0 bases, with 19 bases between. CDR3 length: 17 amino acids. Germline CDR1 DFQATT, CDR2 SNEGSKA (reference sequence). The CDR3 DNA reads TGCAGTGCTAGACTCGTAGTCAGGGGCCCCGCTAACTATGGCTACACCTTC. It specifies CSARLVVRGPANYGYTF.

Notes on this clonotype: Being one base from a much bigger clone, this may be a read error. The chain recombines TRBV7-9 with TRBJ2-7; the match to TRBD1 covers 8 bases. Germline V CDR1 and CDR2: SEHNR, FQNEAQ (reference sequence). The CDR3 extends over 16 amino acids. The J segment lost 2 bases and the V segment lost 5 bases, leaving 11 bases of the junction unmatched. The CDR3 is CASSPLRTGSPYEQYF. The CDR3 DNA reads TGTGCCAGCAGCCCCCTCCGGACAGGGAGTCCCTACGAGCAGTACTTC.

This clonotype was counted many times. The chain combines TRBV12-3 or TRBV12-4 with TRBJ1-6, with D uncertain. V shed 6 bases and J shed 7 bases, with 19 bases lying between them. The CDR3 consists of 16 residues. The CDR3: CASRPTGGRLNSPLHF. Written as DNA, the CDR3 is TGTGCCAGCAGGCCCACGGGCGGAAGGTTAAATTCACCCCTCCACTTT.

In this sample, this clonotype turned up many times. The CDR3 nucleotides read TGCAGTGCTACCCAGGAGGGGAGGGAGCTGTTTTTT. It codes for CSATQEGRELFF. The V gene is TRBV20-1, the J gene TRBJ2-2, with a tentative D call TRBD2 (6 bases). V dropped 4 bases and J dropped 9 bases, with 12 bases sitting between them. The CDR3 contains 12 residues. From germline, CDR1 is DFQATT and CDR2 SNEGSKA (reference sequence).

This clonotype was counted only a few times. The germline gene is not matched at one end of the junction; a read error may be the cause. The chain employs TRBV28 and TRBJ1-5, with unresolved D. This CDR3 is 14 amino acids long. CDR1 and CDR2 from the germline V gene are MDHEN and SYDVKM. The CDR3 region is CANSSRDFNQPQHF. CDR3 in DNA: TGTGCCAACAGTTCCCGGGATTTCAATCAGCCCCAGCATTTT.

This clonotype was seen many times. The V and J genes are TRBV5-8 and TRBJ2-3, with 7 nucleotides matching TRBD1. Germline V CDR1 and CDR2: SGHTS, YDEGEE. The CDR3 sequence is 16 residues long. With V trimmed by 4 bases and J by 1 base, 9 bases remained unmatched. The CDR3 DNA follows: TGTGCCAGCAGCGTATGGGCAGGGGGACGCACAGATACGCAGTATTTT. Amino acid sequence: CASSVWAGGRTDTQYF.

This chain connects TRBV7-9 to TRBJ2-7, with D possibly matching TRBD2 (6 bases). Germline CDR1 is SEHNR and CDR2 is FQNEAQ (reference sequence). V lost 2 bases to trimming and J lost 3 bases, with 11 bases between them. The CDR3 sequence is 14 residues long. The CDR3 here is CASSLRADYYEQYF. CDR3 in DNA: TGTGCCAGCAGCTTAAGAGCGGACTACTACGAGCAGTACTTC.

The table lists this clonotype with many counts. Written as DNA, the CDR3 is TGTGCCAGCAGTTTAGCCCGGGACCCCCGTGGGGGTGGCAATCAGCCCCAGCATTTT. Its protein is CASSLARDPRGGGNQPQHF. This chain connects TRBV28 to TRBJ1-5; possibly TRBD1 for D (5 bases). V lost 2 bases and J lost 2, with 22 bases in between. Per germline, CDR1 MDHEN and CDR2 SYDVKM. This CDR3 region has 19 residues.

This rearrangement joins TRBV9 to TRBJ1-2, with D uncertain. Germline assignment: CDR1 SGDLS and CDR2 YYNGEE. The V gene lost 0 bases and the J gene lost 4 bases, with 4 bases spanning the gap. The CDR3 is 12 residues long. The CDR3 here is CASSVDGYGYTF. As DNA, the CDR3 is TGTGCCAGCAGCGTAGACGGCTATGGCTACACCTTC. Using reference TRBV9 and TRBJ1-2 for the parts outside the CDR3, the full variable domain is DSGVTQTPKHLITATGQRVTLRCSPRSGDLSVYWYQQSLDQGLQFLIQYYNGEERAKGNILERFSAQQFPDLHSELNLSSLELGDSALYFCASSVDGYGYTFGSGTRLTVV.

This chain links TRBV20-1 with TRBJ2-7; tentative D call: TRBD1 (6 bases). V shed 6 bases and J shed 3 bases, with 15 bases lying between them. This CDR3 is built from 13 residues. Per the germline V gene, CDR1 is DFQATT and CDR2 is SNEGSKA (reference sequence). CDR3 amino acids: CSAPGQTYYEQYF. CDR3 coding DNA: TGCAGTGCCCCCGGACAGACCTACTACGAGCAGTACTTC.

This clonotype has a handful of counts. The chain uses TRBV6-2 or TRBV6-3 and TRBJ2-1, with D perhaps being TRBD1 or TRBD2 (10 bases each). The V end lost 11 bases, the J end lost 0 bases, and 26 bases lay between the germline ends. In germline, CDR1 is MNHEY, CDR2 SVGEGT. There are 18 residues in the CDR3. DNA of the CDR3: TGTGCCTTGAGACAGGGGGCTGCTAGCGGGAGCTCCTACAATGAGCAGTTCTTC. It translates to CALRQGAASGSSYNEQFF.

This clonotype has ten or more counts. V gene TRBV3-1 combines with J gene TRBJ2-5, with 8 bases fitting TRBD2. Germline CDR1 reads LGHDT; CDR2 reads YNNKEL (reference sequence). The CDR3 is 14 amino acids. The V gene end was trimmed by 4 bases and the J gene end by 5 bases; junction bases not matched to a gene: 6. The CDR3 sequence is CASSLGLGSETQYF. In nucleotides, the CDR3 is TGTGCCAGCAGCCTGGGACTAGGAAGTGAGACCCAGTACTTC.

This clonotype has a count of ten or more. In DNA, the CDR3 is TGTGCCAGCAGCTCCCCGGGACTAGCGGGTGTCGAGCAGTACTTC. It codes for CASSSPGLAGVEQYF. The chain has TRBV28 and TRBJ2-7; 12 bases match TRBD2. V was clipped by 6 bases and J by 6 bases; unmatched bases: 9. The CDR3 runs 15 residues. The V gene's germline CDR1 is MDHEN and CDR2 SYDVKM.

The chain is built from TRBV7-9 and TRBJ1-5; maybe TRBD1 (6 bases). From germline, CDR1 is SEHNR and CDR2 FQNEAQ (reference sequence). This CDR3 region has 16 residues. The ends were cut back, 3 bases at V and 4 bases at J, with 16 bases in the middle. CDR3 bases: TGTGCCAGCAGCTTGGGCGCAGGGGCGCAGAATCAGCCCCAGCATTTT. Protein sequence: CASSLGAGAQNQPQHF.

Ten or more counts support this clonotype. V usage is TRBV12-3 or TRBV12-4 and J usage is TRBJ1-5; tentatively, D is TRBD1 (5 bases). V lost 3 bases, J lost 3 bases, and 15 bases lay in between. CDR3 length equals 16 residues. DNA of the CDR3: TGTGCCAGCAGTTTGGGACCCCGGACATCCAATCAGCCCCAGCATTTT. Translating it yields CASSLGPRTSNQPQHF.

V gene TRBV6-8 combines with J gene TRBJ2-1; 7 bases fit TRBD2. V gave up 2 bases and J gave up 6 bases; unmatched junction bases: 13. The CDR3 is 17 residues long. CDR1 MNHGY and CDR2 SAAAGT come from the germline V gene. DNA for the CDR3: TGTGCCAGCAGTTACCCCGTCGGGGAGGGTATCTCCAATGAGCAGTTCTTC. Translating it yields CASSYPVGEGISNEQFF.

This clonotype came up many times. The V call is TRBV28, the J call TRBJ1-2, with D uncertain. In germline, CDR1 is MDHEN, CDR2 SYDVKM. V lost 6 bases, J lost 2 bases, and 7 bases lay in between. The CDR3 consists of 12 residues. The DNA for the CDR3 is TGTGCCAGCAGAGCAAAAAACTATGGCTACACCTTC. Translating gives CASRAKNYGYTF.

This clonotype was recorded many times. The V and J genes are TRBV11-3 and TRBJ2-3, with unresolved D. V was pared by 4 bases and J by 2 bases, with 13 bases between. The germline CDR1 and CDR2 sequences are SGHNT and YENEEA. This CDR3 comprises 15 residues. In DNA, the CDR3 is TGTGCCAGCAGCTGGTTAGGCGACCCCACAGATACGCAGTATTTT. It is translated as CASSWLGDPTDTQYF.

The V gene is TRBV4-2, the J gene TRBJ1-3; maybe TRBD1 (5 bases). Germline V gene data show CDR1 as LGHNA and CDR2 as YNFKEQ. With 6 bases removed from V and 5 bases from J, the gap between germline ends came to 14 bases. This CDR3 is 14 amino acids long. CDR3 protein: CASRAQGGRNTIYF. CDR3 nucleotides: TGTGCCAGCAGGGCGCAGGGAGGTAGAAACACCATATATTTT.

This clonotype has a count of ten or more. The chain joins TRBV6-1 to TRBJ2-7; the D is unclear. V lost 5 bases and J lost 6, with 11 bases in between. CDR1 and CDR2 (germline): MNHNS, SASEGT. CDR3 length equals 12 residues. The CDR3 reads CASSITAFEQYF. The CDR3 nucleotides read TGTGCCAGCAGTATAACAGCTTTCGAGCAGTACTTC.

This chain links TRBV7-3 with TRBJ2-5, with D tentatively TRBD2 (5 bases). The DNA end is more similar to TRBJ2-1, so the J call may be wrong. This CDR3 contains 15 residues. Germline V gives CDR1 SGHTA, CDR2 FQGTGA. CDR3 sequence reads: CASSPRLGSQETQFF. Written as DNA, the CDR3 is TGTGCCAGCAGCCCCCGTTTGGGGAGCCAAGAGACCCAGTTCTTC.

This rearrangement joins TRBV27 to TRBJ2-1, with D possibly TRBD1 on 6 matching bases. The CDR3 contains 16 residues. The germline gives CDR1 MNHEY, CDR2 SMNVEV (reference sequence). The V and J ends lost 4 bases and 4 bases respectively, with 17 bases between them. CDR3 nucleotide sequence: TGTGCCAGCAGTTCCATACAGGGATCATCATACAATGAGCAGTTCTTC. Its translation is CASSSIQGSSYNEQFF.

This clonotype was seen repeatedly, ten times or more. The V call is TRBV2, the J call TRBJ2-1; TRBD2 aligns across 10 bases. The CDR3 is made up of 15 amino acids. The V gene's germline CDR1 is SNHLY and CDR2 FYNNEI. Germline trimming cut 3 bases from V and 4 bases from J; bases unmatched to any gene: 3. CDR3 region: CASSENSGRYNEQFF. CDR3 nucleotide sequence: TGTGCCAGCAGTGAGAATAGCGGGAGGTACAATGAGCAGTTCTTC.

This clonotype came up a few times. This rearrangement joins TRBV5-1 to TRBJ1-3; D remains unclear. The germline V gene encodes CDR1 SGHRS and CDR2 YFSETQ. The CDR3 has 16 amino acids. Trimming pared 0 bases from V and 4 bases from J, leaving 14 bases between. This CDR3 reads CASSLEGSGIGNTIYF. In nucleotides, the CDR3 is TGCGCCAGCAGCTTGGAGGGCTCGGGAATCGGAAACACCATATATTTT.

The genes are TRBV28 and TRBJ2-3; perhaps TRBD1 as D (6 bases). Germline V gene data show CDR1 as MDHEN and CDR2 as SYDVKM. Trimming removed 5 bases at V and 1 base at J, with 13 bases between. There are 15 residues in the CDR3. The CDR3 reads CASSTPGAGTDTQYF. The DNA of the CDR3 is TGTGCCAGCAGTACCCCAGGGGCTGGCACAGATACGCAGTATTTT. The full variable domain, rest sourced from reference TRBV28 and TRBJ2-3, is DVKVTQSSRYLVKRTGEKVFLECVQDMDHENMFWYRQDPGLGLRLIYFSYDVKMKEKGDIPEGYSVSREKKERFSLILESASTNQTSMYLCASSTPGAGTDTQYFGPGTRLTVL.